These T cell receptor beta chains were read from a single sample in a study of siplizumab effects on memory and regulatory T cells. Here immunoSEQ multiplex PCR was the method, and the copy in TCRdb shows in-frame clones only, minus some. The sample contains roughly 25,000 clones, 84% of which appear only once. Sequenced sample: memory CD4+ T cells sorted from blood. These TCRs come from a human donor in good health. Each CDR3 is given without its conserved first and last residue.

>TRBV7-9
ASRPSQGKNIQY
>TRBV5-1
ASSPRADRGEQF
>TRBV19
ASSIGATPLNTEAF
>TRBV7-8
ASSLKWGNTEAF
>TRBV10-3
AISGETGRNEQF
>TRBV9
ASSVSGQDEQY
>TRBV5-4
ASSNRQGASTEAF
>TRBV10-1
ASSDGSSYEQY
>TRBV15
ATSRDGRRGETQY
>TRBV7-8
ASSLKRDTRNYGYT
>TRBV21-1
ASSNRGTAGNEQF
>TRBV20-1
SASRRSGYT
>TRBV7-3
ASSLMASSTDTQY
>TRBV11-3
ASSLKAASSYNEQF
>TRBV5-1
ASSLDGAGETQY
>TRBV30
AWTDRGSGELF
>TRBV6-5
ASSRAKGETQY
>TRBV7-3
ASSLMVGSTDTQY
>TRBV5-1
ASSLGQADEAF
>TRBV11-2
ASSQPPGETQY
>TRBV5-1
ASSSGLGTDTQY
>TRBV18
ASSPDSGKYGYT
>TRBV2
ASRTGGSGANVLT
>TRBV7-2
ASSLVVGNYEQY
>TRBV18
ASSPTGNTEAF
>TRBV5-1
ASSLSGGSNYGYT
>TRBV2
ASRPDRNYGYT
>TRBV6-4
ASSDSPGPGSSKF
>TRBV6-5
ASRRGTSGPYEQY
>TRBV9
ASSPGLAGAYNTQY
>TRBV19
ASSIGLAAGLNTDTQY
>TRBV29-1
SVGGGTNEKLF
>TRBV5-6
ASSTRGPGGYT
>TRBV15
ATSKPPDYGYT
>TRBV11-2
ASLAGVGEQY
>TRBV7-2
ASSSDSVTGELF
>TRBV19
ASSMQGSDEQF
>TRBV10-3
AISRDGANYGYT
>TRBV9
ASSAYTSYEQY
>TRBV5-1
ASSSGRTGELF
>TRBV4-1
ASSQGTSEETQY
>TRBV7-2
ASSTTDRDIETQY
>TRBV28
ASSLGGYEQY
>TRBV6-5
ASSPSPVPGNTIY
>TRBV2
ASKGPDWSGANVLT
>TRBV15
ATSRVRDGTQY
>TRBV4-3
ASSKAGGAQY
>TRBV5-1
ASSPRTTSTDTQY
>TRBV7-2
ASSFQGTAGYT
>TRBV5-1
ASSFLPGTGDEKLF
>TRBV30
AWSPRGNTGELF
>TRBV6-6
ASSYSTALAKNIQY
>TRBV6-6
ASSITGGSTGELF
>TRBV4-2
ASSQGGGVLDNEQF
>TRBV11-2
ASSLDDSALARGPGELF
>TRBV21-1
ASTKQGEECGEQY
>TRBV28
ASSSAGIYEQY
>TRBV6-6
ASSQGQGYGYT